This T cell receptor (beta chain) emerged from a study of blood T cell repertoires in COVID-19. Method: immunoSEQ multiplex PCR; TCRdb's copy keeps in-frame clones and lacks some. The sample consists of almost 350,000 clones, about 88% of them appearing once. Source material: PBMCs or T cells enriched from blood (not recorded which). The sequence came from a woman under 40 who had been exposed to COVID-19.

CDR3 sequence (DNA): TGTGCCAGCAGCTCGGCTTCCGGGTCAGCTTTATCGGAGCTGTTTTTT. Encoded protein: CASSSASGSALSELFF. The rearrangement links TRBV7-9 to TRBJ2-2; D gene uncertain. Germline loops: CDR1 SEHNR, CDR2 FQNEAQ (reference sequence). V was clipped by 4 bases and J by 10 bases, with 22 bases between them. The CDR3 extends over 16 amino acids.